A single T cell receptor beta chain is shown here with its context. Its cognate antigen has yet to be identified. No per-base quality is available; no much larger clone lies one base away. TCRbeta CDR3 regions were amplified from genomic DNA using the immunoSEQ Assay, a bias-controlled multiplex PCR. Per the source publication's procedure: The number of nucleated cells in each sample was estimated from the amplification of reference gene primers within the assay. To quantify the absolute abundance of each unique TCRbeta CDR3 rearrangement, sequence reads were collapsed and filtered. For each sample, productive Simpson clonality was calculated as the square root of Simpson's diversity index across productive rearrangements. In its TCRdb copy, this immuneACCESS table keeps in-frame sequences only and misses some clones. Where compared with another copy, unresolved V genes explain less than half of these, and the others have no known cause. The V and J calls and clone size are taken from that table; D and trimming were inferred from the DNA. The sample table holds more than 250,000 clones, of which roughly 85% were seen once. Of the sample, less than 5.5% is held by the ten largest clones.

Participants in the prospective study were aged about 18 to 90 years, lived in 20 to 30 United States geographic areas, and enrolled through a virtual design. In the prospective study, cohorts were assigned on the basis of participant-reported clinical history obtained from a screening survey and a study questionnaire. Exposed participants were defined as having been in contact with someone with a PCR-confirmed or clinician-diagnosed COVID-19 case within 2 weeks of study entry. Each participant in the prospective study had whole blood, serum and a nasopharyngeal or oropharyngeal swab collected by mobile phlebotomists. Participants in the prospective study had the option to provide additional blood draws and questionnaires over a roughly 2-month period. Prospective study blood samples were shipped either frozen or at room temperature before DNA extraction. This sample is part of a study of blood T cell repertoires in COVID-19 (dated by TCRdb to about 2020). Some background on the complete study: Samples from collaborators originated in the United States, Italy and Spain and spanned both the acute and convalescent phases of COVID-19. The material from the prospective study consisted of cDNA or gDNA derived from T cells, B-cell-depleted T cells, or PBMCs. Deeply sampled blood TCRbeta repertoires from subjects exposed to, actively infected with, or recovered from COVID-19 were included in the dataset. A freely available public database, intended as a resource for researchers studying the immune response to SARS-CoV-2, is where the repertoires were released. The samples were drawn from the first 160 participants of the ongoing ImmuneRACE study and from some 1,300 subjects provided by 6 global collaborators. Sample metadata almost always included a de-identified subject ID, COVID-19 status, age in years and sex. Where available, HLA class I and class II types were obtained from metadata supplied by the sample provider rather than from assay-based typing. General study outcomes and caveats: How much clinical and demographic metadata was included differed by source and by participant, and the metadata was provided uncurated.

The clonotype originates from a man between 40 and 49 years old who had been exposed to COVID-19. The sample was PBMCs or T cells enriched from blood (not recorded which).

DNA sequence: TGTGCCAGCAGCGGGACAGGTAGCGAGCAGTACTTC. The translation is CASSGTGSEQYF. In this chain, TRBV11-3 is recombined with TRBJ2-7; the junction holds 8 bases that match TRBD1. CDR1 SGHNT and CDR2 YENEEA are derived from the germline V gene. The CDR3, from cysteine to phenylalanine, totals 12 residues. Only the CDR3 DNA is retained, 36 bases long and in frame from the first base. V is pruned by 5 bases and J by 6 bases, leaving 3 bases of the junction without a gene match.